This TCR beta chain was captured in a study of early T cells in non-severe SARS-CoV-2 infection. Germline V lookup: CDR1 SNHLY, CDR2 FYNNEI. Trimming stripped 6 bases from V and 0 bases from J, with 8 bases between. The CDR3 runs 13 residues. Individual cDNA molecules were tagged with unique molecular identifiers. Via MiXCR, TCRdb re-called the 5' RACE reads, giving one row per CDR3 protein. The top ten clones hold roughly 4.8% of a sample with tens of thousands of distinct CDR3 sequences, about 9.4% of them seen once. The V call is TRBV2, the J call TRBJ2-5, with a tentative D call TRBD2 (5 bases). The sample was whole blood. This receptor was identified in an adult who was a healthcare worker with PCR-confirmed SARS-CoV-2 infection or an uninfected control (not recorded which). CDR3 DNA sequence: TGTGCCAGCAGCCCGACTAACCAAGAGACCCAGTACTTC. This translates into CASSPTNQETQYF.